What follows are 21 T cell receptor beta chains derived from one specimen sequenced in a study of control samples from healthy donors and cancer patients. TCRdb's table, derived via immunoSEQ multiplex PCR, lists solely in-frame clones and lacks some. The table has around 250,000 clones, approximately 80% seen once; the top ten hold roughly 15%. Sequencing input: PBMCs. These receptor sequences come from a woman between 55 and 75 years old with lung cancer.

The chain has TRBV29-1 and TRBJ1-5; 7 bases fit TRBD1. CDR1 SQVTM and CDR2 ANQGSEA come from the germline V gene. The CDR3 length is 15 residues. V lost 4 bases to trimming and J lost 6 bases; unmatched junction nucleotides: 12. The CDR3 sequence is CSVAEGGANSQPQHF. CDR3 nucleotide sequence: TGCAGCGTTGCCGAAGGGGGCGCGAACAGTCAGCCCCAGCATTTT.

This rearrangement joins TRBV4-1 to TRBJ1-3, with D hard to call. V gave up 1 base and J gave up 2 bases, with 6 bases separating them. CDR3 length: 14 residues. CDR1 and CDR2 from the germline V gene are MGHRA and YSYEKL. The CDR3 sequence: CASSQAGAGNTIYF. In DNA, the CDR3 is TGCGCCAGCAGCCAAGCTGGGGCTGGAAACACCATATATTTT.

The chain couples TRBV5-1 to TRBJ2-5; possibly TRBD1 for D (5 bases). CDR1 and CDR2 from the germline V gene are SGHRS and YFSETQ. The CDR3 consists of 15 residues. Trimming took off 0 bases at V and 9 bases at J, with 18 bases between the two ends. CDR3 coding DNA: TGCGCCAGCAGCTTGGCGGGCAGGGATCGTGCGGCCCAGTACTTC. As protein: CASSLAGRDRAAQYF.

This clone came up many times. The V call is TRBV18, the J call TRBJ1-2, with 11 bases lining up with TRBD1. The CDR3 contains 17 residues. V was clipped by 4 bases and J by 1 base; unmatched bases: 8. Germline V gene lookup returns CDR1 KGHSH and CDR2 LQKENI. In nucleotides, the CDR3 is TGTGCCAGCTCACGAGGACAGGGGGCCTTTGATAACTATGGCTACACCTTC. Its protein product is CASSRGQGAFDNYGYTF. Drawing the rest from reference TRBV18 and TRBJ1-2, the complete variable domain is NAGVMQNPRHLVRRRGQEARLRCSPMKGHSHVYWYRQLPEEGLKFMVYLQKENIIDESGMPKERFSAEFPKEGPSILRIQQVVRGDSAAYFCASSRGQGAFDNYGYTFGSGTRLTVV.

The CDR3 protein is CASSGTGSGGDQPQHF. The CDR3 DNA reads TGTGCCAGCAGTGGGACAGGAAGCGGTGGTGATCAGCCCCAGCATTTT. The chain uses TRBV6-1 and TRBJ1-5; 7 nucleotides agree with TRBD1. Per germline, CDR1 MNHNS and CDR2 SASEGT. This CDR3 region has 16 residues. The trim removed 4 bases at V and 5 bases at J, leaving 11 bases unmatched.

The chain uses TRBV12-3 or TRBV12-4 and TRBJ1-1, with 7 bases lining up with TRBD1. Losses at the gene ends were 5 bases for V and 7 bases for J; bases not matched to a gene: 7. The CDR3 sequence is 13 residues long. The CDR3 bases are TGTGCCAGCAGTGTGATCGACAGGGTTGAAGCTTTCTTT. Translation: CASSVIDRVEAFF.

The rearrangement uses TRBV9 and TRBJ2-7; possibly TRBD2 for D (7 bases). V was clipped by 0 bases and J by 0 bases, with 13 bases between them. Germline-derived CDR1 and CDR2 are SGDLS and YYNGEE. The CDR3 has 16 amino acids. CDR3 amino acids: CASSVGAGAFSYEQYF. The DNA of the CDR3 is TGTGCCAGCAGCGTAGGGGCGGGGGCTTTCTCCTACGAGCAGTACTTC.

This chain links TRBV11-2 with TRBJ2-7, with D hard to call. The V and J ends lost 6 bases and 8 bases respectively, with 17 bases between them. Germline V CDR1 and CDR2: SGHAT, FQNNGV. The CDR3 loop spans 13 amino acids. The CDR3 sequence is CASRAVRSVKQYF. The CDR3 nucleotides read TGTGCCAGCAGGGCGGTGCGGTCGGTGAAGCAGTACTTC.

V is TRBV4-1 and J is TRBJ1-2; tentative D call: TRBD1 (5 bases). This CDR3 has 14 amino acids. The V end lost 4 bases, the J end lost 4 bases, and 13 bases lay between the germline ends. CDR1 MGHRA and CDR2 YSYEKL come from the germline V gene. CDR3 in amino acids: CASSPATRGYGYTF. The CDR3 nucleotides are TGCGCCAGCAGCCCGGCCACGAGGGGCTATGGCTACACCTTC.

This clone appeared a few times. The rearrangement links TRBV7-8 to TRBJ1-6; 9 positions agree with TRBD1. Germline loops: CDR1 SGHVS, CDR2 FQNEAQ. V shed 2 bases and J 7 bases; nucleotides not matched to a gene: 3. The CDR3 loop spans 15 amino acids. CDR3 sequence (DNA): TGTGCCAGCAGCTTACCGGGACAGGGAAATTCACCCCTCCACTTT. It specifies CASSLPGQGNSPLHF. The full variable domain, rest sourced from reference TRBV7-8 and TRBJ1-6, is GAGVSQSPRYKVAKRGQDVALRCDPISGHVSLFWYQQALGQGPEFLTYFQNEAQLDKSGLPSDRFFAERPEGSVSTLKIQRTQQEDSAVYLCASSLPGQGNSPLHFGNGTRLTVT.

V usage is TRBV19 and J usage is TRBJ1-6, with D unresolved. The CDR3 length is 13 residues. CDR1 is LNHDA and CDR2 is SQIVND in the germline V gene (reference sequence). Deletions cut 11 bases from V and 8 bases from J, with 16 bases between. CDR3 loop: CAHGPIRYSPLHF. The CDR3 bases are TGTGCCCACGGACCCATTAGGTATTCACCCCTCCACTTT.

This clone has just a few counts. The chain uses TRBV6-4 and TRBJ2-5, with 15 bases lining up with TRBD2. J gave up 5 bases and V 6 bases, and 10 bases lay outside the gene matches. This CDR3 comprises 17 residues. Germline V gene lookup returns CDR1 MRHNA and CDR2 SNTAGT. CDR3 region: CASRVWTSGRARETQYF. DNA for the CDR3: TGTGCCAGCAGGGTTTGGACTAGCGGGAGGGCTCGGGAGACCCAGTACTTC.

The genes are TRBV7-9 and TRBJ1-5; D call uncertain. Germline V gives CDR1 SEHNR, CDR2 FQNEAQ (reference sequence). The CDR3 extends over 13 amino acids. Deletions cut 5 bases from V and 4 bases from J, with 9 bases between. CDR3 in amino acids: CASSRGTNQPQHF. For the CDR3, the DNA is TGTGCCAGCAGCCGGGGAACAAATCAGCCCCAGCATTTT.

The rearrangement links TRBV12-3 or TRBV12-4 to TRBJ2-1; D is perhaps TRBD2 (5 bases). Trimming removed 11 bases at V and 1 base at J, with 12 bases between. The CDR3 length is 13 residues. CDR3 residues: CAAGIGSYNEQFF. The CDR3, as DNA: TGTGCCGCGGGTATAGGATCCTACAATGAGCAGTTCTTC.

The chain carries TRBV3-1 (or the pseudogene TRBV3-2) and TRBJ1-6; TRBD1 is a possible D gene (5 bases). V was shortened by 3 bases and J by 7 bases, with 10 bases between the two germline ends. Per the germline V gene, CDR1 is LGHDT and CDR2 is YNNKEL (reference sequence). This CDR3 comprises 14 residues. The CDR3 here is CASSHRGTNSPLHF. The CDR3 bases are TGTGCCAGCAGCCATCGGGGCACGAATTCACCCCTCCACTTT.

The chain recombines TRBV9 with TRBJ1-1; the D gene is possibly TRBD1 (6 bases). Germline CDR1 SGDLS, CDR2 YYNGEE. With 4 bases removed from V and 1 base from J, the gap between germline ends came to 11 bases. CDR3 length equals 14 residues. Here the CDR3 reads CASSPRGGNTEAFF. The CDR3 DNA reads as TGTGCCAGCAGCCCGAGGGGGGGGAACACTGAAGCTTTCTTT.

The rearrangement joins TRBV3-1 (or the pseudogene TRBV3-2) to TRBJ2-1, with TRBD2 identical over 10 bases. The CDR3 has 16 residues. In germline, CDR1 is LGHDT, CDR2 YNNKEL (reference sequence). The V gene end was trimmed by 1 base and the J gene end by 7 bases; junction bases not matched to a gene: 7. In DNA form, the CDR3 reads TGTGCCAGCAGCCAAGTCCCTAGCGGGGGAGAGAATGAGCAGTTCTTC. Encoded protein: CASSQVPSGGENEQFF.

This clone was found once. This chain joins TRBV25-1 and TRBJ1-3, with a possible D match to TRBD1 (6 bases). The V end lost 3 bases, the J end lost 0 bases, and 9 bases lay between the germline ends. The CDR3 has 15 residues. Germline lookup yields CDR1 MGHDK and CDR2 SYGVNS. This CDR3 reads CASSDPQGSGNTIYF. The CDR3 DNA is TGTGCCAGCAGTGATCCACAGGGCTCTGGAAACACCATATATTTT.

This clone has at least ten counts. The chain has TRBV10-3 and TRBJ1-3, with a tentative D call TRBD1 (6 bases). Germline lookup yields CDR1 ENHRY and CDR2 SYGVKD. V was clipped by 5 bases and J by 0 bases, with 14 bases between them. The CDR3 length is 16 residues. The chain's CDR3 is CAISTGQPSSGNTIYF. CDR3 sequence (DNA): TGTGCCATCAGTACCGGACAGCCGAGCTCTGGAAACACCATATATTTT.

The V and J genes are TRBV2 and TRBJ1-2; D ambiguous. CDR1 is SNHLY and CDR2 is FYNNEI in the germline V gene. V was pared by 6 bases and J by 4 bases, with 6 bases between. The CDR3 loop spans 11 amino acids. In DNA, the CDR3 is TGTGCCAGCAGCCCTTCCTATGGCTACACCTTC. Translating gives CASSPSYGYTF.

With regard to this clone: This may be a read error, as it is one base from a much larger clone. The rearrangement joins TRBV6-5 to TRBJ1-2; maybe TRBD1 (5 bases). The CDR3 loop spans 13 amino acids. Germline loops: CDR1 MNHEY, CDR2 SVGAGI. Trimming removed 6 bases at V and 3 bases at J, with 11 bases between. CDR3 sequence: CASSVGTYYGYTF. CDR3 DNA: TGTGCCAGCAGCGTAGGGACCTACTATGGCTACACCTTC.